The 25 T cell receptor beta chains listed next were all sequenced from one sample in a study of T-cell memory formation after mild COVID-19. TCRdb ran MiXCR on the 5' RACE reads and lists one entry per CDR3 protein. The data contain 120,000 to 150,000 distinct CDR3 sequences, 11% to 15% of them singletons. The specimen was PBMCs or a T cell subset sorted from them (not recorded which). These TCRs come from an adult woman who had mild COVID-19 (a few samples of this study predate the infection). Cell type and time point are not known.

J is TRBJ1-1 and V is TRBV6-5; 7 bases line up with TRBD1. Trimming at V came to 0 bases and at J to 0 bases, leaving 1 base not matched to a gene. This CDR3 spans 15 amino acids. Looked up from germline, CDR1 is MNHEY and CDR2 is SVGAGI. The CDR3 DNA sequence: TGTGCCAGCAGTTACTCAGGGACAGTGAACACTGAAGCTTTCTTT. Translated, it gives CASSYSGTVNTEAFF.

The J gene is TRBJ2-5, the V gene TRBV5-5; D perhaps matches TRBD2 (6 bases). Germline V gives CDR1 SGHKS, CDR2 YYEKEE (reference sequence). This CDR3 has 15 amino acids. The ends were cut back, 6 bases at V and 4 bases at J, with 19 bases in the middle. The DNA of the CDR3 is TGTGCCAGCACTTTGGGGGGAGGTTCAGGAGAGACCCAGTACTTC. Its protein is CASTLGGGSGETQYF.

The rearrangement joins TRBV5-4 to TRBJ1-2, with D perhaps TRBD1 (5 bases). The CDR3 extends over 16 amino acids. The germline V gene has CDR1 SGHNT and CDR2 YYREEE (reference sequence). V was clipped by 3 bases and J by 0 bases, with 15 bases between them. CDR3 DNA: TGTGCCAGCAGCTGGGGCGCCGGGACGGCTAACTATGGCTACACCTTC. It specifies CASSWGAGTANYGYTF.

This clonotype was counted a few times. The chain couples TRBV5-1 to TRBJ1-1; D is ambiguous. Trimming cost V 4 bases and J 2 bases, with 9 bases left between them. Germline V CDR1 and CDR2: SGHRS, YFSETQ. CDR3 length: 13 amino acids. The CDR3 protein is CASSRVSNTEAFF. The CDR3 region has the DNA TGCGCCAGCAGCCGGGTATCAAACACTGAAGCTTTCTTT.

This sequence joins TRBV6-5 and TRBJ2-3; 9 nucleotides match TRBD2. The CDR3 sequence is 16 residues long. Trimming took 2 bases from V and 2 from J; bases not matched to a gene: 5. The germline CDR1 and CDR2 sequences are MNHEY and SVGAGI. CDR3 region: CASSYAGGVYTDTQYF. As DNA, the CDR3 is TGTGCCAGCAGTTACGCGGGGGGGGTGTACACAGATACGCAGTATTTT.

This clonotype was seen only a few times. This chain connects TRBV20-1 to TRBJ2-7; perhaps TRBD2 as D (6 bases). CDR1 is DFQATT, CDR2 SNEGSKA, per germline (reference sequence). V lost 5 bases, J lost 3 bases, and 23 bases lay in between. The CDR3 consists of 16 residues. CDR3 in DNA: TGCAGTGCTGAACCCCGGCCGGGGCGGGGAGACTACGAGCAGTACTTC. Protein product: CSAEPRPGRGDYEQYF.

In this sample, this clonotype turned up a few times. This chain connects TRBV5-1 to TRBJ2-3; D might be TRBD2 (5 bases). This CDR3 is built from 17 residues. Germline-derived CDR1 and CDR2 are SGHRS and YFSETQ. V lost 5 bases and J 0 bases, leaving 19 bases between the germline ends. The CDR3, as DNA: TGCGCCAGCAGGCCTGGAGGCGGGTCGGCTAGCACAGATACGCAGTATTTT. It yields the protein CASRPGGGSASTDTQYF.

Written as DNA, the CDR3 is TGTGCCAGCGGAACCAACCAGCTCCGGACTGAAGCTTTCTTT. Protein sequence: CASGTNQLRTEAFF. The chain employs TRBV7-8 and TRBJ1-1; D not resolved. With 8 bases removed from V and 5 bases from J, the gap between germline ends came to 18 bases. Germline V gene lookup returns CDR1 SGHVS and CDR2 FQNEAQ. The CDR3 has 14 residues.

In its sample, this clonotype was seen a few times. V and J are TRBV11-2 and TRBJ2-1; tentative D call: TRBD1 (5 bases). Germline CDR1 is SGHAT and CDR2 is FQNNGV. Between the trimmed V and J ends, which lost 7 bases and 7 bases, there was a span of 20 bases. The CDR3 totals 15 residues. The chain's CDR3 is CASTGQGPGPNEQFF. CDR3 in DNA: TGTGCCAGCACCGGTCAGGGTCCCGGTCCAAATGAGCAGTTCTTC.

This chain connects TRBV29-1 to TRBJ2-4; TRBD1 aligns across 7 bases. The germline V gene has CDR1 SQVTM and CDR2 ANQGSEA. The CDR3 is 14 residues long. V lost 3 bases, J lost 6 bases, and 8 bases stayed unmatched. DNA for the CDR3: TGCAGCGTTGAGGGACAGCAAACCTCAAACATTCAGTACTTC. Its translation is CSVEGQQTSNIQYF. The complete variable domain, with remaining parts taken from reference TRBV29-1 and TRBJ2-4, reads SAVISQKPSRDICQRGTSLTIQCQVDSQVTMMFWYRQQPGQSLTLIATANQGSEATYESGFVIDKFPISRPNLTFSTLTVSNMSPEDSSIYLCSVEGQQTSNIQYFGAGTRLSVL.

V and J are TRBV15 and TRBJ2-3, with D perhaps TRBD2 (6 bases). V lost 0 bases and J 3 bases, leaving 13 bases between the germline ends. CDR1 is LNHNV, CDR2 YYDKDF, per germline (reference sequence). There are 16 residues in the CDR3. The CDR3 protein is CATSRDVAAGTDTQYF. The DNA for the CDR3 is TGTGCCACCAGCAGAGATGTGGCGGCGGGGACAGATACGCAGTATTTT. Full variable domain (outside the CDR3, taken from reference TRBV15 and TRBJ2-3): DAMVIQNPRYQVTQFGKPVTLSCSQTLNHNVMYWYQQKSSQAPKLLFHYYDKDFNNEADTPDNFQSRRPNTSFCFLDIRSPGLGDTAMYLCATSRDVAAGTDTQYFGPGTRLTVL.

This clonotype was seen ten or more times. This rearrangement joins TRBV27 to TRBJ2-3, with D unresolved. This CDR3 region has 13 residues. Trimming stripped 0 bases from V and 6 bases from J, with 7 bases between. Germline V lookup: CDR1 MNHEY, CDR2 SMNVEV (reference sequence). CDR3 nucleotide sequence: TGTGCCAGCAGTTTATCCTACGGGGATACGCAGTATTTT. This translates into CASSLSYGDTQYF.

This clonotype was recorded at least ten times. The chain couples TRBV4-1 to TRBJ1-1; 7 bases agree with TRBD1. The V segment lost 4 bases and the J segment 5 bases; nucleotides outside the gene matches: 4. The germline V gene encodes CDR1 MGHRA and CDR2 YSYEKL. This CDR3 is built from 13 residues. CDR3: CASSPQTGTEAFF. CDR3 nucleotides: TGCGCCAGCAGCCCGCAGACAGGGACTGAAGCTTTCTTT.

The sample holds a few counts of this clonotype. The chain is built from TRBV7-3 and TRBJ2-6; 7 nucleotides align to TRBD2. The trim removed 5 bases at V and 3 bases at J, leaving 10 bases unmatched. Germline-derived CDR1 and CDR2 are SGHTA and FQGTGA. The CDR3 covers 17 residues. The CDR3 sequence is CASSLSSGVFGANVLTF. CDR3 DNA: TGTGCCAGCAGCCTCTCTAGCGGCGTCTTTGGGGCCAACGTCCTGACTTTC.

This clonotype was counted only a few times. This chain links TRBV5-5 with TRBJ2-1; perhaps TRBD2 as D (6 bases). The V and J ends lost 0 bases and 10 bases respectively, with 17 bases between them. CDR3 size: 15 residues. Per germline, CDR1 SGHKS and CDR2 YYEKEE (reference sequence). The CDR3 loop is CASSLEVAGAGEQFF. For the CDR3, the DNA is TGTGCCAGCAGCTTGGAGGTAGCCGGGGCGGGGGAGCAGTTCTTC.

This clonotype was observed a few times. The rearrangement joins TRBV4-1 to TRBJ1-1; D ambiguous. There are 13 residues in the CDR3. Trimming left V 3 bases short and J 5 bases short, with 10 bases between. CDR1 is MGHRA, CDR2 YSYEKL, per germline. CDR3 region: CASSQSGTTEAFF. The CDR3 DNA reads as TGCGCCAGCAGCCAGAGCGGAACAACTGAAGCTTTCTTT.

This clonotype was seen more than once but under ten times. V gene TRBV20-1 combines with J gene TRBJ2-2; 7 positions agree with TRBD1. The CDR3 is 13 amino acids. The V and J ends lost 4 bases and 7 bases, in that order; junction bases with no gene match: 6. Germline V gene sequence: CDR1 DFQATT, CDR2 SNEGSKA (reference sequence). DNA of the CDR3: TGCAGTGCTACGGACAGGAAATACGGGGAGCTGTTTTTT. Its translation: CSATDRKYGELFF.

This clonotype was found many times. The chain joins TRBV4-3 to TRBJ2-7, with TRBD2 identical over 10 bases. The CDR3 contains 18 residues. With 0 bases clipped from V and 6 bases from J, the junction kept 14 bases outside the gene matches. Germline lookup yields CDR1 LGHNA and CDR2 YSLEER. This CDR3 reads CASSQERLLAGRFAEQYF. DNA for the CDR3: TGCGCCAGCAGCCAAGAAAGGCTACTAGCGGGGAGGTTCGCCGAGCAGTACTTC.

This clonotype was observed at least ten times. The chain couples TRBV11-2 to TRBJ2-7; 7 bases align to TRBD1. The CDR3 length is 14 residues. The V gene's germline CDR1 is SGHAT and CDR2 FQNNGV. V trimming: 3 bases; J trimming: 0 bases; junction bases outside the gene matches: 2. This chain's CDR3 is CASSLTGSSYEQYF. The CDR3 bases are TGTGCCAGCAGCTTGACAGGGAGCTCCTACGAGCAGTACTTC.

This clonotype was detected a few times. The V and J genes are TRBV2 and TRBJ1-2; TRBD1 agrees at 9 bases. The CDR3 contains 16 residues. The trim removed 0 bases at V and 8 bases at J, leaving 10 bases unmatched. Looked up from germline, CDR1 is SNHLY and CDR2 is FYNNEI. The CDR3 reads CASSEALGGQGNGYTF. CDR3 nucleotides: TGTGCCAGCAGTGAAGCGCTAGGGGGACAGGGAAACGGCTACACCTTC. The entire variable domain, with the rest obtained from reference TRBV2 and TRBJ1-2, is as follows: EPEVTQTPSHQVTQMGQEVILRCVPISNHLYFYWYRQILGQKVEFLVSFYNNEISEKSEIFDDQFSVERPDGSNFTLKIRSTKLEDSAMYFCASSEALGGQGNGYTFGSGTRLTVV.

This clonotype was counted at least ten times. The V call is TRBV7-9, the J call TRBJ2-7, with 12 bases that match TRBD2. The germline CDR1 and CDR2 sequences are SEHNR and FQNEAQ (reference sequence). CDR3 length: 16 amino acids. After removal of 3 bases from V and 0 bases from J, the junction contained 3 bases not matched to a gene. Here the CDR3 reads CASSLTSGGSSYEQYF. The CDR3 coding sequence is TGTGCCAGCAGCTTGACTAGCGGGGGAAGCTCCTACGAGCAGTACTTC.

CDR3 bases: TGTGCCAGCAGCCCGCCACGCTCCTACGAGCAGTACTTC. Amino acids: CASSPPRSYEQYF. V gene TRBV7-9 combines with J gene TRBJ2-7; D gene ambiguous. The CDR3 extends over 13 amino acids. Trimming removed 5 bases from V and 0 bases from J, with 8 bases in between. CDR1 SEHNR and CDR2 FQNEAQ come from the germline V gene (reference sequence).

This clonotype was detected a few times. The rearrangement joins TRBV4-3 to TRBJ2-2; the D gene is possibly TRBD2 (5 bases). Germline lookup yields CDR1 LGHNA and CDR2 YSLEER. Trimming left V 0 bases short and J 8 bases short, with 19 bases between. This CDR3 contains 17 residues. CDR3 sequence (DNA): TGCGCCAGCAGCCAAGATCGAAGCGGAACCTCCGGTGGGGAGCTGTTTTTT. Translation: CASSQDRSGTSGGELFF.

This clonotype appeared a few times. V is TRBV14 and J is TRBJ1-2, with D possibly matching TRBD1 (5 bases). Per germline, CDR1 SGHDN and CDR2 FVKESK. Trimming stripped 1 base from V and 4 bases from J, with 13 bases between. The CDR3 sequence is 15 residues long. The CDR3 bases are TGTGCCAGCAGCCAAGCGAGGTGGGACTCCTATGGCTACACCTTC. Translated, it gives CASSQARWDSYGYTF.

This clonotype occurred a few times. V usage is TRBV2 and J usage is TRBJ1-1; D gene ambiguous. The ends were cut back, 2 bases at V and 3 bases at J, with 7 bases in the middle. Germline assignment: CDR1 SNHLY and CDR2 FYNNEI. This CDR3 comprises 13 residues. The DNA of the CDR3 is TGTGCCAGCAGTGAATGGTGGGACACTGAAGCTTTCTTT. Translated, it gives CASSEWWDTEAFF. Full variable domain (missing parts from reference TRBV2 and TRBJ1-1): EPEVTQTPSHQVTQMGQEVILRCVPISNHLYFYWYRQILGQKVEFLVSFYNNEISEKSEIFDDQFSVERPDGSNFTLKIRSTKLEDSAMYFCASSEWWDTEAFFGQGTRLTVV.